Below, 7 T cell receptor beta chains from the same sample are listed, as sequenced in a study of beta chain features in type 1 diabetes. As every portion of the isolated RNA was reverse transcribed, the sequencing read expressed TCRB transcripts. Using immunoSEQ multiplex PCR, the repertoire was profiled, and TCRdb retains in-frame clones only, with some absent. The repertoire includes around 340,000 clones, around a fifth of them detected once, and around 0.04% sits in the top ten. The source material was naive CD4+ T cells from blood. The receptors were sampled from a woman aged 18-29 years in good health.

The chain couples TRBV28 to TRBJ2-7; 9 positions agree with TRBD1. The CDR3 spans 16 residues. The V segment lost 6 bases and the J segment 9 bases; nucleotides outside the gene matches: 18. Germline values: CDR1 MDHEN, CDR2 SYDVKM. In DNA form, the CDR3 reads TGTGCCAGCAGGGATTCCCGGACAGGGGCCCTTAGTCTGCAGTACTTC. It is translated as CASRDSRTGALSLQYF.

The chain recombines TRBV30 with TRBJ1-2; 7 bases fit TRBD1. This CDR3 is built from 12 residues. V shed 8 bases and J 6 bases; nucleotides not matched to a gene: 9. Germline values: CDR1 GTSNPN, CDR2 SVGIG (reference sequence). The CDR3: CARSTGRNGYTF. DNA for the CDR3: TGTGCCCGCTCGACAGGGAGGAATGGCTACACCTTC.

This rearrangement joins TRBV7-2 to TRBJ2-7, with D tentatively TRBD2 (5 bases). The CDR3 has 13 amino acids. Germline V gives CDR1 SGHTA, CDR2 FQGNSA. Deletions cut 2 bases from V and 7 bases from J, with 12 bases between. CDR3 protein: CASSLQVPGEQYF. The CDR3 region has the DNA TGTGCCAGCAGCTTACAAGTGCCGGGGGAGCAGTACTTC.

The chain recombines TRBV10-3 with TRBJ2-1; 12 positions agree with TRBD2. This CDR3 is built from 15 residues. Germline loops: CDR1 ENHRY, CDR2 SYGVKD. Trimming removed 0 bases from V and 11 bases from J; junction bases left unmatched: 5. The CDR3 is CAISESKTSGGQQFF. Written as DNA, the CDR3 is TGTGCCATCAGTGAGTCAAAGACTAGCGGGGGACAGCAGTTCTTC.

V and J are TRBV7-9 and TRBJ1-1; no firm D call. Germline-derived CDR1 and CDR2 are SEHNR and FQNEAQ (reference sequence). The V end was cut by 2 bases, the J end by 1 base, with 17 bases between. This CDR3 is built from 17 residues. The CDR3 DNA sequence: TGTGCCAGCAGCTTAAACCCCGGTCGGGGAAGGAACACTGAAGCTTTCTTT. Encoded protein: CASSLNPGRGRNTEAFF.

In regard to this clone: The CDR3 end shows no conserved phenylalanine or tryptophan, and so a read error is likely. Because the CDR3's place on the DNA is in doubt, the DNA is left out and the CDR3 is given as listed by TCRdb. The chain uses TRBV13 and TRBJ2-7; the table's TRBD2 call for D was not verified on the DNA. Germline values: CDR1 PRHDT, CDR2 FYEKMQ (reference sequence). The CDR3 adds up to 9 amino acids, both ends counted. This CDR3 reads CASSLKGGL.

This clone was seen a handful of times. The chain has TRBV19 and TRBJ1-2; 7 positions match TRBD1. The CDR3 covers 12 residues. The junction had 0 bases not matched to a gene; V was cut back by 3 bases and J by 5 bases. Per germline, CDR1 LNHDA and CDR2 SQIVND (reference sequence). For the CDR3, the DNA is TGTGCCAGTAGTATGGGACAGTATGGCTACACCTTC. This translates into CASSMGQYGYTF.